Sequencing of this T cell receptor (beta chain) was carried out in a study of regulatory T cells in long-lasting Graves disease. For TCR beta, libraries came from iRepertoire HTBI primers and Arm-PCR of CDR3 regions. TCRdb re-called the multiplex PCR reads with MiXCR, one entry per CDR3 protein. The sample lists some 440,000 distinct CDR3 sequences, 20% to 25% occurring once. CDR3 length: 16 amino acids. Per germline, CDR1 GTSNPN and CDR2 SVGIG (reference sequence). Trimming took 2 bases from V and 0 from J, leaving 16 bases between them. Specified time point: persistent/refractory GD, antithyroid drugs over 5 years with positive TRAb. The authors made the TCR library using RNA they extracted from PBMCs.

The sample was peripheral blood mononuclear cells (PBMCs), taken when the disease was refractory, from a patient treated with antithyroid drugs. J is TRBJ1-1 and V is TRBV30; D remains ambiguous. The origin of this receptor is a female donor with Graves disease. CDR3: CAWSYGGNGVNTEAFF. CDR3 nucleotides: TGTGCCTGGAGTTATGGTGGAAACGGGGTGAACACTGAAGCTTTCTTT.